What follows are 15 T cell receptor beta chains derived from one specimen sequenced in a study of T cell clonality in common variable immunodeficiency. Measured with immunoSEQ multiplex PCR; TCRdb has only the in-frame clones, and not every one. The sample has about 37,000 clones, none seen only once. Input material: peripheral blood mononuclear cells. Receptor source: a person between 18 and 75 years old in good health.

This clone was counted many times. The sequence runs out 3 residues before the end of the CDR3; the remainder is reconstructed from the germline J gene. J is TRBJ1-3 and V is TRBV11-2; 8 bases agree with TRBD1. Germline trimming cut 3 bases from V and 2 bases from J; bases unmatched to any gene: 3. The CDR3 extends over 15 amino acids. Germline loops: CDR1 SGHAT, CDR2 FQNNGV. The part of the CDR3 DNA that was read is TGTGCCAGCAGCTTTCAGACAGGGGCTGGAAACACC. It specifies CASSFQTGAGNT. The whole CDR3 protein reads CASSFQTGAGNTIYF.

There are many counts of this clone. The read ends 3 residues before the CDR3 terminus; that terminus is restored from the germline J gene. The V call is TRBV6-2 or TRBV6-3, the J call TRBJ2-1; 8 nucleotides line up with TRBD2. The length of the CDR3 is 16 residues. CDR1 is MNHEY, CDR2 SVGEGT, per germline. The V and J ends lost 4 bases and 8 bases, in that order; junction bases with no gene match: 13. CDR3 amino acids: CASSSRRGGNFYEQFF. The CDR3 bases that were read are TGTGCCAGCAGTTCACGCCGGGGGGGCAACTTCTATGAG.

This clone showed up many times. The missing CDR3 end, 3 residues past where the read stops, is filled in from the germline J gene. The chain employs TRBV5-4 and TRBJ2-7; TRBD1 aligns across 8 bases. The V and J ends lost 6 bases and 3 bases, in that order; junction bases with no gene match: 11. Germline V gives CDR1 SGHNT, CDR2 YYREEE (reference sequence). This CDR3 contains 15 residues. The sequenced CDR3 bases are TGTGCCAGCACCAAAACCGGGACAGGAAACTACGAG. Its translation is CASTKTGTGNYE. The complete CDR3 protein is CASTKTGTGNYEQYF.

This clone was detected ten times or more. The observed sequence ends 3 residues before the CDR3 terminus, with the missing tail filled in from the germline J gene. This chain uses TRBV29-1 with TRBJ2-5, with 11 bases matching TRBD1. With 4 bases clipped from V and 7 bases from J, the junction kept 8 bases outside the gene matches. The CDR3 spans 14 residues. Germline V gene data show CDR1 as SQVTM and CDR2 as ANQGSEA. CDR3 bases read: TGCAGCGTTGCCCTGGGACAGGGGGTTGGGACC. Protein: CSVALGQGVGT. The complete CDR3 protein is CSVALGQGVGTQYF.

This clone was seen ten or more times. The read ends 3 residues early relative to the CDR3; the germline J gene fills the gap. The V and J genes are TRBV6-2 or TRBV6-3 and TRBJ2-3; the D gene is possibly TRBD1 (6 bases). Trimming cost V 8 bases and J 6 bases, with 21 bases left between them. This CDR3 is built from 15 residues. Germline lookup yields CDR1 MNHEY and CDR2 SVGEGT. The CDR3 DNA, read in part, is TGTGCCAGCGACTACTCCAGAGGGGGTGCCGATACG. It translates to CASDYSRGGADT. The whole CDR3 region reads CASDYSRGGADTQYF.

This clone was seen repeatedly, ten times or more. The CDR3 is cut off 3 residues early in the read; its end comes from the germline J gene. V is TRBV9 and J is TRBJ2-1; the D is unclear. The CDR3 is made up of 17 amino acids. The V gene lost 3 bases and the J gene lost 7 bases, with 23 bases spanning the gap. Germline CDR1 SGDLS, CDR2 YYNGEE. The part of the CDR3 DNA that was read is TGTGCCAGCAGCGCCCGACTTGTACCAATCCCTAGGAATGAG. Encoded protein: CASSARLVPIPRNE. From start to end, the CDR3 is CASSARLVPIPRNEQFF.

This clone was recorded many times. The sequenced part of the CDR3 DNA is TGTGCCAGCAGTAAGACAGGGGCAAGCAATCAGCCC. This encodes CASSKTGASNQP. The full CDR3 is CASSKTGASNQPQHF. The rearrangement joins TRBV2 to TRBJ1-5; 8 positions agree with TRBD1. The CDR3 is cut off 3 residues early in the read; its end comes from the germline J gene. In germline, CDR1 is SNHLY, CDR2 FYNNEI. CDR3 length equals 15 residues. Germline trimming cut 5 bases from V and 1 base from J; bases unmatched to any gene: 4.

In this sample, this clone turned up many times. The read terminates 3 residues ahead of where the CDR3 ends, so the germline J gene completes it. This rearrangement joins TRBV20-1 to TRBJ1-2; tentatively, D is TRBD1 (5 bases). The germline V and J ends were trimmed by 3 bases and 5 bases, with 16 bases remaining between them. The V gene's germline CDR1 is DFQATT and CDR2 SNEGSKA (reference sequence). The CDR3 spans 14 residues. The CDR3 spells CSASTKGAEYGYTF. The CDR3 bases that were read are TGCAGTGCTAGTACGAAAGGGGCTGAATATGGC.

A few counts support this clone. The CDR3 end is not reached by the read, which stops 3 residues before it; the germline J gene fills it in. The V and J genes are TRBV5-8 and TRBJ2-7; D might be TRBD1 (5 bases). CDR3 length equals 13 residues. Germline CDR1 reads SGHTS; CDR2 reads YDEGEE. The V end was cut by 0 bases, the J end by 3 bases, with 7 bases between. CDR3 residues: CASSLVRGYEQYF. The covered CDR3 bases are TGTGCCAGCAGCTTGGTAAGGGGCTACGAG.

This clone was recorded many times. The CDR3 here is CASSSRTGLIGELFF. The sequenced part of the CDR3 DNA is TGTGCCAGCAGTTCCCGGACAGGGCTAATCGGGGAG. The chain employs TRBV12-3 or TRBV12-4 and TRBJ2-2, with TRBD1 identical over 8 bases. The observed sequence ends 3 residues before the CDR3 terminus, with the missing tail filled in from the germline J gene. The J segment lost 7 bases and the V segment lost 4 bases, leaving 8 bases of the junction unmatched. This CDR3 has 15 amino acids.

This clone was seen repeatedly, ten times or more. The read terminates 3 residues before the CDR3 end, so the remaining end is supplied by the germline J gene. This rearrangement joins TRBV27 to TRBJ2-3; 9 bases are shared with TRBD2. This CDR3 contains 14 residues. The ends lost 6 bases at V and 1 base at J; junction bases unmatched: 2. Germline loops: CDR1 MNHEY, CDR2 SMNVEV (reference sequence). The CDR3 bases that were read are TGTGCCAGCAGCAGCGGGAGGCGCACAGATACG. The encoded protein is CASSSGRRTDT. The entire CDR3 is CASSSGRRTDTQYF.

This clone has at least ten counts. The read ends 3 residues shy of where the CDR3 ends; the end is completed using the germline J gene. This sequence joins TRBV2 and TRBJ2-7; TRBD1 agrees at 9 bases. V trimming: 6 bases; J trimming: 4 bases; junction bases outside the gene matches: 4. The CDR3 is 13 amino acids. Germline CDR1 is SNHLY and CDR2 is FYNNEI. CDR3 sequence: CASSSGQGYEQYF. CDR3 DNA, as far as it was read: TGTGCCAGCAGCTCAGGACAGGGGTACGAG.

This clone was seen repeatedly, ten times or more. The DNA ends 3 residues before the CDR3 does, and the rest of the CDR3 is filled in from the germline J gene. The gene calls are TRBV9 and TRBJ2-2; no reliable D call. With 2 bases removed from V and 7 bases from J, the gap between germline ends came to 12 bases. The V gene's germline CDR1 is SGDLS and CDR2 YYNGEE. This CDR3 comprises 14 residues. The CDR3 sequence is CASSVSGLGGELFF. CDR3 bases read: TGTGCCAGCAGCGTTTCCGGGTTAGGCGGGGAG. The entire variable domain, with the rest obtained from reference TRBV9 and TRBJ2-2, is as follows: DSGVTQTPKHLITATGQRVTLRCSPRSGDLSVYWYQQSLDQGLQFLIQYYNGEERAKGNILERFSAQQFPDLHSELNLSSLELGDSALYFCASSVSGLGGELFFGEGSRLTVL.

This clone appeared many times. CDR3 protein: CASRIGGALDTQYF. The CDR3 bases that were read are TGTGCCAGCAGAATAGGCGGGGCCCTCGATACG. The chain employs TRBV6-2 or TRBV6-3 and TRBJ2-3; weak D call: TRBD2 (6 bases). The read is 3 residues too short to cover the CDR3 end, so that end is filled in from the germline J gene. V lost 6 bases and J lost 6, with 16 bases in between. CDR3 length: 14 residues. Germline V gene lookup returns CDR1 MNHEY and CDR2 SVGEGT.

This clone was detected ten times or more. The read comes to an end 3 residues before the CDR3 does, leaving the germline J gene to fill in the end. The chain couples TRBV19 to TRBJ2-7, with D possibly being TRBD2 (7 bases). In germline, CDR1 is LNHDA, CDR2 SQIVND (reference sequence). V was pared by 5 bases and J by 6 bases, with 20 bases between. CDR3 length equals 15 residues. Incomplete CDR3 DNA: TGTGCCAGTAGTGAACAGGGAGGGGGAACTAGCGAG. Its protein is CASSEQGGGTSE. The complete CDR3 sequence is CASSEQGGGTSEQYF.